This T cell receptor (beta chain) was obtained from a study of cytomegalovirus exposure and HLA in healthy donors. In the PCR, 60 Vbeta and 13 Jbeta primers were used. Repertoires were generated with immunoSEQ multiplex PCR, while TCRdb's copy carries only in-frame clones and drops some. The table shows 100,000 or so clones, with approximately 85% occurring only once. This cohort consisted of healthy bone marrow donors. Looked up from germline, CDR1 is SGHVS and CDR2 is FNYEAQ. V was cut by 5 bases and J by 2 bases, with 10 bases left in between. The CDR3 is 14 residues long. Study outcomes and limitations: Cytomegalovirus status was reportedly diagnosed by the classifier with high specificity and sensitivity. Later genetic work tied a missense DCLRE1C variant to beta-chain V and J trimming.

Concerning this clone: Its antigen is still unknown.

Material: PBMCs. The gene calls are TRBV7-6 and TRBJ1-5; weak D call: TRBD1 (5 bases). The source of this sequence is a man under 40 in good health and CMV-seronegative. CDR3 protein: CASSPGEGNQPQHF. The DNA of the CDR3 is TGTGCCAGCAGCCCGGGGGAGGGCAATCAGCCCCAGCATTTT.